This record looks at one T cell receptor beta chain sequence and its context. What it binds is unknown. This may be a read error, as it is one base from a much larger clone. Bone marrow was sampled from every patient at the time of active disease. CDR1 is DFQATT, CDR2 SNEGSKA, per germline (reference sequence). The CDR3 spans 13 residues. V was clipped by 3 bases and J by 8 bases, with 17 bases between them. These data come from a study of read filtering for tumor transcriptome and immune sequencing. Study conclusions and caveats: Without single-read clonotypes, shared clonotype proportions correlated more between IR-seq and RNA-seq.

Molecular barcoded adaptors covering alpha/delta and beta/gamma chains were used on approximately 400 ng RNA. TCRdb used MiXCR to reprocess the reads, holding one entry per CDR3 protein. The sample consists of more than 35,000 distinct CDR3 sequences, 12% to 15% of them appearing once. Material: a population of CD138-negative cells sorted from bone marrow. The chain has TRBV20-1 and TRBJ2-7; a possible D gene is TRBD2 (5 bases). The sequence derives from a donor at least 40 years old with multiple myeloma. CDR3 DNA: TGCAGTGCTAGGGGTCAGCGGAGTTACAAGCAGTACTTC. Protein sequence: CSARGQRSYKQYF.